Presented here are 30 T cell receptor beta chains from one specimen sequenced in a study of cytomegalovirus exposure and HLA in healthy donors. PCR involved 60 Vbeta and 13 Jbeta primers. Profiling relied on immunoSEQ multiplex PCR, and the TCRdb table lists in-frame clones only, not all of them. The repertoire has 80,000 to 130,000 clones, approximately 82% of them found once; the top ten carry more than 1%. Source material: PBMCs. These receptors all stem from a woman aged 18-35 years in good health and CMV-seronegative.

Points on this clone: The junction and the germline gene differ at one end; a read error may be behind it. The same CDR3 can be traced to other DNA sequences in this sample. The rearrangement uses TRBV9 and TRBJ2-3; D may correspond to TRBD1 or TRBD2 (5 bases each). This CDR3 region has 15 residues. Germline V lookup: CDR1 SGDLS, CDR2 YYNGEE. The DNA of the CDR3 is TGTGCCAGTAGCGTAGGGGTCGGCGGTCTCGATACGCAGTATTTT. It yields the protein CASSVGVGGLDTQYF.

Comment on this clone: At one end the junction does not follow the germline gene, possibly because of a read error. The chain employs TRBV7-9 and TRBJ2-7; a weak D match, TRBD1 (5 bases). Germline loops: CDR1 SEHNR, CDR2 FQNEAQ (reference sequence). There are 13 residues in the CDR3. In nucleotides, the CDR3 is TGTTCCAGCACCACAGGACGGACCTACGAGCAGTACTTC. It specifies CSSTTGRTYEQYF.

The V gene is TRBV30, the J gene TRBJ1-5, with TRBD1 as a possible D gene (6 bases). Germline V lookup: CDR1 GTSNPN, CDR2 SVGIG (reference sequence). V lost 2 bases to trimming and J lost 5 bases, with 10 bases between them. The CDR3 spans 13 residues. In nucleotides, the CDR3 is TGTGCCTGGAGTTCCCAGGGGCATCAGCCCCAGCATTTT. This sequence encodes CAWSSQGHQPQHF. Drawing the rest from reference TRBV30 and TRBJ1-5, the complete variable domain is SQTIHQWPATLVQPVGSPLSLECTVEGTSNPNLYWYRQAAGRGLQLLFYSVGIGQISSEVPQNLSASRPQDRQFILSSKKLLLSDSGFYLCAWSSQGHQPQHFGDGTRLSIL.

This clone was seen once. The V gene is TRBV5-1, the J gene TRBJ2-1, with D perhaps matching TRBD1 (7 bases). V lost 5 bases and J lost 3, with 18 bases in between. The CDR3 is made up of 16 amino acids. Germline lookup yields CDR1 SGHRS and CDR2 YFSETQ. CDR3 DNA: TGCGCCAGCAGTCTAAGACAGGGACTGATCTACAATGAGCAGTTCTTC. Translating it yields CASSLRQGLIYNEQFF. The complete variable domain, with remaining parts taken from reference TRBV5-1 and TRBJ2-1, reads KAGVTQTPRYLIKTRGQQVTLSCSPISGHRSVSWYQQTPGQGLQFLFEYFSETQRNKGNFPGRFSGRQFSNSRSEMNVSTLELGDSALYLCASSLRQGLIYNEQFFGPGTRLTVL.

The chain links TRBV27 to TRBJ2-5; weak D call: TRBD1 (5 bases). CDR1 and CDR2 from the germline V gene are MNHEY and SMNVEV (reference sequence). The CDR3 sequence is 14 residues long. Deletions cut 0 bases from V and 1 base from J, with 6 bases between. This CDR3 is CASSLSTGQETQYF. The CDR3 nucleotides are TGTGCCAGCAGTTTATCTACAGGCCAAGAGACCCAGTACTTC.

V gene TRBV19 combines with J gene TRBJ1-5; D not certain. The germline CDR1 and CDR2 sequences are LNHDA and SQIVND (reference sequence). Trimming removed 0 bases from V and 16 bases from J, with 13 bases in between. The CDR3 loop spans 12 amino acids. The CDR3 DNA is TGTGCCAGTAGTATAGACCGGGGTTCCCCACATTTT. This sequence encodes CASSIDRGSPHF. The full variable domain, its missing parts supplied by reference TRBV19 and TRBJ1-5, is DGGITQSPKYLFRKEGQNVTLSCEQNLNHDAMYWYRQDPGQGLRLIYYSQIVNDFQKGDIAEGYSVSREKKESFPLTVTSAQKNPTAFYLCASSIDRGSPHFGDGTRLSIL.

The rearrangement uses TRBV6-5 and TRBJ2-7; 8 bases are a match to TRBD1. The CDR3 has 15 residues. V shed 3 bases and J 9 bases; nucleotides not matched to a gene: 13. The germline V gene encodes CDR1 MNHEY and CDR2 SVGAGI. The DNA of the CDR3 is TGTGCCAGCAGTTATGACAGGGGCCCGAAGTTAAGGCAGTACTTC. This gives the protein CASSYDRGPKLRQYF.

This clone was detected only a few times. The chain employs TRBV19 and TRBJ2-1, with TRBD2 as a possible D gene (5 bases). The germline gives CDR1 LNHDA, CDR2 SQIVND (reference sequence). V lost 5 bases, J lost 8 bases, and 16 bases lay in between. The CDR3 covers 14 residues. The CDR3 sequence is CASSALAFGHEQFF. The CDR3 DNA follows: TGTGCCAGTAGTGCCCTAGCCTTTGGCCATGAGCAGTTCTTC.

V usage is TRBV7-8 and J usage is TRBJ2-7, with a tentative D call TRBD2 (6 bases). The CDR3 runs 15 residues. The germline V gene encodes CDR1 SGHVS and CDR2 FQNEAQ. V lost 4 bases and J lost 7, with 20 bases in between. Written as DNA, the CDR3 is TGTGCCAGCAGCTCAAGACTCCGAAATGGGGGGGAGCAGTACTTC. This gives the protein CASSSRLRNGGEQYF.

The chain uses TRBV4-1 and TRBJ1-4, with TRBD1 matching over 10 bases. Germline CDR1 MGHRA, CDR2 YSYEKL. The CDR3 is 16 amino acids. V shed 6 bases and J 6 bases; nucleotides not matched to a gene: 10. The CDR3: CASSQSPGTGDEKLFF. In DNA form, the CDR3 reads TGCGCCAGCAGTCAAAGCCCGGGGACAGGGGATGAAAAACTGTTTTTT.

The V gene is TRBV6-6, the J gene TRBJ2-5; 8 nucleotides align to TRBD1. TRBJ2-7 explains the end of the DNA better; the J call may be wrong. Germline CDR1 is MNHNY and CDR2 is SVGAGI (reference sequence). The CDR3 contains 15 residues. CDR3 amino acids: CASSYATGGSYEQYF. In nucleotides, the CDR3 is TGTGCCAGCAGTTACGCCACAGGGGGATCCTACGAGCAGTACTTC.

The chain recombines TRBV19 with TRBJ1-5; TRBD1 matches 10 bases. Germline V lookup: CDR1 LNHDA, CDR2 SQIVND (reference sequence). The CDR3 covers 19 residues. V shed 5 bases and J 3 bases; nucleotides not matched to a gene: 16. In nucleotides, the CDR3 is TGTGCCAGTAGTTTCAGAACCACCGGGACAGGGGTGACCAATCAGCCCCAGCATTTT. It translates to CASSFRTTGTGVTNQPQHF.

The chain uses TRBV19 and TRBJ2-1; TRBD2 aligns across 9 bases. CDR3 length: 13 residues. Losses at the gene ends were 4 bases for V and 6 bases for J; bases not matched to a gene: 1. Per germline, CDR1 LNHDA and CDR2 SQIVND (reference sequence). CDR3 sequence (DNA): TGTGCCAGTAGTAGACTAGCGGCCAATGAGCAGTTCTTC. This encodes CASSRLAANEQFF.

This rearrangement joins TRBV7-6 to TRBJ1-3; 7 nucleotides align to TRBD1. Germline CDR1 SGHVS, CDR2 FNYEAQ. Germline trimming cut 3 bases from V and 0 bases from J; bases unmatched to any gene: 8. The CDR3 consists of 17 residues. The chain's CDR3 is CASSLLDRAASGNTIYF. The CDR3 coding sequence is TGTGCCAGCAGCTTGCTCGACAGGGCGGCCTCTGGAAACACCATATATTTT.

The chain is built from TRBV7-2 and TRBJ2-7, with 9 bases aligning to TRBD2. Per germline, CDR1 SGHTA and CDR2 FQGNSA. This CDR3 is built from 15 residues. V shed 4 bases, J shed 4 bases, and the junction held 8 bases outside the gene matches. DNA for the CDR3: TGTGCCAGCAGCTCACGTGAGACTAGCGGTTACGAGCAGTACTTC. Encoded protein: CASSSRETSGYEQYF.

This clone was found once. The chain carries TRBV7-9 and TRBJ2-2; 9 nucleotides align to TRBD2. CDR3 size: 17 residues. With 2 bases clipped from V and 1 base from J, the junction kept 5 bases outside the gene matches. From germline, CDR1 is SEHNR and CDR2 FQNEAQ (reference sequence). The CDR3 loop reads CASSLTAGGLNTGELFF. The CDR3 DNA reads TGTGCCAGCAGCTTAACAGCGGGGGGACTGAACACCGGGGAGCTGTTTTTT.

The chain links TRBV13 to TRBJ2-5; 10 positions agree with TRBD2. Germline lookup yields CDR1 PRHDT and CDR2 FYEKMQ (reference sequence). J lost 9 bases, V lost 6 bases, and 10 bases had no gene match. The CDR3 runs to 14 residues. The CDR3 spells CASSYASGRGAQYF. The CDR3 region has the DNA TGTGCCAGCAGTTATGCTAGCGGGAGAGGGGCCCAGTACTTC.

The chain has TRBV5-4 and TRBJ2-5, with 13 bases that match TRBD2. V was pared by 4 bases and J by 6 bases, with 9 bases of the junction left unmatched. CDR1 and CDR2 from the germline V gene are SGHNT and YYREEE (reference sequence). The CDR3 length is 16 residues. CDR3 DNA: TGTGCCAGCAGCACCCGACTAGCGGGGGGTATGAAGACCCAGTACTTC. Protein sequence: CASSTRLAGGMKTQYF.

The rearrangement links TRBV9 to TRBJ2-3; 8 nucleotides align to TRBD2. With 2 bases clipped from V and 4 bases from J, the junction kept 0 bases outside the gene matches. The CDR3 runs to 13 residues. The germline gives CDR1 SGDLS, CDR2 YYNGEE. In nucleotides, the CDR3 is TGTGCCAGCAGCGTCGGGAGGGCAGATACGCAGTATTTT. Protein sequence: CASSVGRADTQYF.

V is TRBV4-1 and J is TRBJ2-3; 8 bases match TRBD1. CDR3 length equals 15 residues. V trimming: 2 bases; J trimming: 5 bases; junction bases outside the gene matches: 6. Germline values: CDR1 MGHRA, CDR2 YSYEKL. Written as DNA, the CDR3 is TGCGCCAGCAGCCAACTAACAGGGGGGCAAGATACGCAGTATTTT. It specifies CASSQLTGGQDTQYF.

This clone was seen a few times. The CDR3 region is CATVDRLYGYTF. CDR3 nucleotides: TGTGCCACCGTTGACAGGCTCTATGGCTACACCTTC. V and J are TRBV19 and TRBJ1-2, with a weak D call TRBD1 (6 bases). V lost 10 bases, J lost 4 bases, and 13 bases lay in between. Germline lookup yields CDR1 LNHDA and CDR2 SQIVND (reference sequence). This CDR3 contains 12 residues.

The chain links TRBV5-1 to TRBJ2-5; 7 nucleotides align to TRBD2. The DNA end favors TRBJ2-7, so the J call may be wrong. The CDR3 spans 16 residues. Germline V lookup: CDR1 SGHRS, CDR2 YFSETQ. The CDR3 here is CASSLAAGDYSYEQYF. Here the CDR3 DNA reads TGCGCCAGCAGCTTGGCCGCGGGGGACTACTCCTACGAGCAGTACTTC.

This rearrangement joins TRBV6-6 to TRBJ1-6; D is undetermined. This CDR3 is built from 15 residues. Germline V gives CDR1 MNHNY, CDR2 SVGAGI (reference sequence). The V end lost 8 bases, the J end lost 2 bases, and 13 bases lay between the germline ends. CDR3 loop: CASFFEMTYNSPLHF. DNA of the CDR3: TGTGCCAGCTTCTTCGAGATGACCTATAATTCACCCCTCCACTTT.

The chain employs TRBV18 and TRBJ2-5; 9 positions match TRBD2. The germline gives CDR1 KGHSH, CDR2 LQKENI. V was clipped by 6 bases and J by 3 bases; unmatched bases: 8. CDR3 size: 15 residues. The DNA of the CDR3 is TGTGCCAGCTCCCGGAGCGGGGGGTCGAAAGAGACCCAGTACTTC. It translates to CASSRSGGSKETQYF.

V and J are TRBV15 and TRBJ2-3, with TRBD2 identical over 10 bases. Unmatched junction bases numbered 8, after V lost 0 bases and J lost 5 bases. Germline-derived CDR1 and CDR2 are LNHNV and YYDKDF (reference sequence). The CDR3 covers 17 residues. The CDR3 DNA is TGTGCCACCAGCAGAGATCGCCTAGCGGGAGTGAGAGATACGCAGTATTTT. Translated, it gives CATSRDRLAGVRDTQYF.

A note on this clone: Compared with germline, one end of the junction differs, possibly owing to a read error. This chain uses TRBV20-1 with TRBJ2-7, with no clear D. The germline V gene encodes CDR1 DFQATT and CDR2 SNEGSKA (reference sequence). This CDR3 has 11 residues. The CDR3: CSATETTEKYF. In nucleotides, the CDR3 is TGCAGTGCTACAGAAACTACCGAGAAGTACTTC.

V and J are TRBV29-1 and TRBJ2-7, with TRBD2 matching over 7 bases. The germline V gene encodes CDR1 SQVTM and CDR2 ANQGSEA. V was clipped by 0 bases and J by 1 base; unmatched bases: 9. CDR3 length: 16 amino acids. The CDR3 spells CSVEDRRGSGSYEQYF. The CDR3 nucleotides are TGCAGCGTTGAAGATCGGCGCGGGAGTGGGTCCTACGAGCAGTACTTC.

V usage is TRBV7-9 and J usage is TRBJ2-1; 7 bases match TRBD1. Germline V gene data show CDR1 as SEHNR and CDR2 as FQNEAQ (reference sequence). The CDR3 is 19 amino acids. The ends lost 1 base at V and 6 bases at J; junction bases unmatched: 18. The DNA of the CDR3 is TGTGCCAGCAGCTTAGTTTTTATGGCGCACGGGACAGCCATCAATGAGCAGTTCTTC. It translates to CASSLVFMAHGTAINEQFF.

The V gene is TRBV18, the J gene TRBJ2-3, with 10 positions matching TRBD1. The ends lost 8 bases at V and 0 bases at J; junction bases unmatched: 5. This CDR3 has 15 residues. CDR1 and CDR2 (germline): KGHSH, LQKENI. CDR3 amino acids: CASTRDRGSTDTQYF. The CDR3 DNA follows: TGTGCCAGCACGAGGGACAGGGGAAGCACAGATACGCAGTATTTT.

The rearrangement links TRBV9 to TRBJ1-2; D unresolved. The germline CDR1 and CDR2 sequences are SGDLS and YYNGEE. CDR3 size: 16 residues. V was cut by 3 bases and J by 4 bases, with 19 bases left in between. CDR3 loop: CASSGINLPGPYGYTF. The CDR3 DNA follows: TGTGCCAGCAGCGGAATCAATCTCCCCGGTCCCTATGGCTACACCTTC.